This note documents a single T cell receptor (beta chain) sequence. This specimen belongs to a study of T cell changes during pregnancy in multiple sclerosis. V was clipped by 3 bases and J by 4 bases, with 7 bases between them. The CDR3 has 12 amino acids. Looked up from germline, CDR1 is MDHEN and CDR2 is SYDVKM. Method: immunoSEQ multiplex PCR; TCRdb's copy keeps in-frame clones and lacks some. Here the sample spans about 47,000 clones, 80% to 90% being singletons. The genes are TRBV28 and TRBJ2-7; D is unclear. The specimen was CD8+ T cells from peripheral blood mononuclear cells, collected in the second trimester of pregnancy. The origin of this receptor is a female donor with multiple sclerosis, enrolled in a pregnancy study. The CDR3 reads CASSFPQYEQYF. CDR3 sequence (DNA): TGTGCCAGCAGTTTCCCCCAATACGAGCAGTACTTC.